The present entry profiles one T cell receptor (beta chain) with its context. V was clipped by 0 bases and J by 6 bases; unmatched bases: 2. Germline V gene sequence: CDR1 SGHDN, CDR2 FVKESK. The CDR3 has 13 amino acids. This specimen comes from a study of blood T cell repertoires in COVID-19. Across the whole study: Researchers got acute and convalescent COVID-19 samples from the United States, Italy and Spain. T cells, B-cell-depleted T cells, or PBMCs provided the cDNA or gDNA that served as material.

Source study methods: It was from reference gene primer amplification that nucleated cell counts were estimated. This table comes from immunoSEQ multiplex PCR, and its TCRdb copy is limited to in-frame clones, with some not included. D and trimming were read from the DNA, whereas the V and J calls and clone size are those reported in that table. The repertoire holds roughly 200,000 clones, with around four fifths as singletons. This receptor was taken from a woman older than 75 with active or convalescent COVID-19. This rearrangement joins TRBV14 to TRBJ2-7; 7 bases map to TRBD2. The sequenced sample was peripheral blood. As DNA, the CDR3 is TGTGCCAGCAGCCAAGATCGCGGGGGCGAGCAGTACTTC. Its translation is CASSQDRGGEQYF.